This T cell receptor (beta chain) is drawn from a study of regulatory T cells in long-lasting Graves disease. CDR1 SGHRS and CDR2 YFSETQ come from the germline V gene. V was shortened by 0 bases and J by 2 bases, with 12 bases between the two germline ends. The length of the CDR3 is 15 residues. The time point here: persistent/refractory GD, antithyroid drugs over 5 years with positive TRAb. With RNA extracted from PBMCs as input, the TCR library was made. Overall study findings and caveats: Lower TCR diversity characterized persistent Graves' patients relative to newly diagnosed patients. There were preferences for TRBV28, TRBJ1-2 and TRBJ2-5 in persistent disease.

According to the study, TCR beta libraries were built with iRepertoire HTBI primers and CDR3-region Arm-PCR. TCRdb recomputed calls from the multiplex PCR reads with MiXCR, one row per CDR3 protein. This sample has approximately 690,000 distinct CDR3 sequences; 25% to 30% occur once, and the top ten carry 40% to 55%. This clonotype was found a few times. Its cognate antigen is unknown. The TCR originated in a female donor with Graves disease. This chain joins TRBV5-1 and TRBJ2-7, with D possibly being TRBD2 (6 bases). Here the sequenced sample was peripheral blood mononuclear cells (PBMCs), taken when the disease was refractory, from a patient treated with antithyroid drugs. The CDR3: CASSLEAGPPYEQYF. CDR3 DNA: TGCGCCAGCAGCTTGGAGGCGGGGCCGCCCTACGAGCAGTACTTC.